This entry lists 27 T cell receptor beta chains sequenced from one sample in a study of blood T cell repertoires in COVID-19. Using immunoSEQ multiplex PCR, the repertoire was profiled, and TCRdb retains in-frame clones only, with some absent. Here the sample spans roughly 250,000 clones, roughly 90% being singletons. The specimen sequenced was peripheral blood. The receptors originated from a man aged 55-75 years who had recovered from COVID-19.

The V gene is TRBV6-5, the J gene TRBJ1-1, with D uncertain. Germline lookup yields CDR1 MNHEY and CDR2 SVGAGI. CDR3 size: 13 residues. Between the trimmed V and J ends, which lost 2 bases and 2 bases, there was a span of 6 bases. Written as DNA, the CDR3 is TGTGCCAGCAGTTACCAGCGCAACACTGAAGCTTTCTTT. Amino acid sequence: CASSYQRNTEAFF.

The V gene is TRBV19, the J gene TRBJ2-3; 9 bases are a match to TRBD1. Per the germline V gene, CDR1 is LNHDA and CDR2 is SQIVND (reference sequence). CDR3 length: 14 residues. The V segment lost 7 bases and the J segment 6 bases; nucleotides outside the gene matches: 8. The CDR3 protein is CASKEQGASDTQYF. CDR3 coding DNA: TGTGCCAGTAAGGAACAGGGGGCATCTGATACGCAGTATTTT.

This rearrangement joins TRBV20-1 to TRBJ2-3; 8 positions match TRBD2. Per germline, CDR1 DFQATT and CDR2 SNEGSKA (reference sequence). The trim removed 3 bases at V and 6 bases at J, leaving 8 bases unmatched. This CDR3 contains 14 residues. Written as DNA, the CDR3 is TGCAGTGCTAGTGGGACTAGAGGAGTCGATACGCAGTATTTT. Protein product: CSASGTRGVDTQYF.

J is TRBJ2-5 and V is TRBV7-6; 9 nucleotides agree with TRBD2. Germline-derived CDR1 and CDR2 are SGHVS and FNYEAQ. J was trimmed by 1 base and V by 3 bases; bases with no gene match: 3. The CDR3 consists of 15 residues. DNA for the CDR3: TGTGCCAGCAGCTTGGGTAGCGGGGGCCAAGAGACCCAGTACTTC. Its translation: CASSLGSGGQETQYF.

The rearrangement links TRBV5-1 to TRBJ2-7, with 7 positions matching TRBD2. Germline loops: CDR1 SGHRS, CDR2 YFSETQ. V lost 0 bases to trimming and J lost 12 bases; unmatched junction nucleotides: 6. The CDR3 loop spans 12 amino acids. The CDR3 region is CASSLGEGTWYF. The CDR3 region has the DNA TGCGCCAGCAGCTTGGGGGAGGGGACCTGGTACTTC.

This sequence joins TRBV15 and TRBJ2-3, with a weak D call TRBD2 (7 bases). Germline assignment: CDR1 LNHNV and CDR2 YYDKDF (reference sequence). The CDR3 spans 15 residues. Trimming left V 9 bases short and J 8 bases short, with 24 bases between. The CDR3, as DNA: TGTGCCACGGGGGGGCCCCGTTTCCCCCTCGGTACGCAGTATTTT. Protein sequence: CATGGPRFPLGTQYF.

The chain carries TRBV27 and TRBJ2-2; TRBD1 might be the D (5 bases). Germline V gene data show CDR1 as MNHEY and CDR2 as SMNVEV (reference sequence). There are 16 residues in the CDR3. V lost 3 bases and J lost 4, with 15 bases in between. CDR3 sequence (DNA): TGTGCCAGCAGTTTGGGCCCCAGGGCGAGCACCGGGGAGCTGTTTTTT. Residues: CASSLGPRASTGELFF.

Regarding this clone: One junction end does not reproduce the germline sequence, and a read error may be involved. This chain uses TRBV6-1 with TRBJ2-1, with 8 bases lining up with TRBD1. Germline CDR1 is MNHNS and CDR2 is SASEGT. The CDR3 runs to 13 residues. The CDR3 protein is CASSEYPGQEYVF. The CDR3, as DNA: TGTGCCAGCAGTGAATATCCGGGACAGGAGTATGTCTTC.

CDR3: CASRLQGASYEQYV. CDR3 nucleotides: TGTGCCAGCAGACTTCAGGGGGCTTCCTACGAGCAGTACGTC. The chain combines TRBV6-5 with TRBJ2-7, with 8 bases that match TRBD1. The CDR3 totals 14 residues. Germline-derived CDR1 and CDR2 are MNHEY and SVGAGI. V dropped 6 bases and J dropped 1; count of bases not matched to a gene: 5.

The chain employs TRBV18 and TRBJ2-3, with 9 bases matching TRBD1. CDR1 is KGHSH and CDR2 is LQKENI in the germline V gene. The CDR3 has 16 amino acids. V trimming: 3 bases; J trimming: 4 bases; junction bases outside the gene matches: 8. The CDR3 nucleotides read TGTGCCAGCTCACCGACCGTAGGACAGGGGTCAGATACGCAGTATTTT. It specifies CASSPTVGQGSDTQYF.

This rearrangement joins TRBV18 to TRBJ2-7; D possibly corresponds to TRBD2 (6 bases). Germline CDR1 KGHSH, CDR2 LQKENI. Between the trimmed V and J ends, which lost 2 bases and 3 bases, there was a span of 14 bases. This CDR3 comprises 15 residues. CDR3 protein: CASSPAGSTLYEQYF. DNA for the CDR3: TGTGCCAGCTCACCAGCGGGATCGACCCTCTACGAGCAGTACTTC.

The chain joins TRBV20-1 to TRBJ1-1; 7 bases are a match to TRBD1. Trimming cost V 8 bases and J 8 bases; bases outside gene matches: 8. Germline values: CDR1 DFQATT, CDR2 SNEGSKA (reference sequence). This CDR3 spans 11 amino acids. The CDR3 coding sequence is TGCAGTACTTACAGGGGCAGGGAAGCTTTCTTT. Translating gives CSTYRGREAFF.

This clone was seen just once. V and J are TRBV5-1 and TRBJ2-7, with TRBD2 matching 13 bases. CDR1 and CDR2 (germline): SGHRS, YFSETQ. This CDR3 has 18 amino acids. The J segment lost 4 bases and the V segment lost 4 bases, leaving 14 bases of the junction unmatched. The DNA for the CDR3 is TGCGCCAGCAGCCCTTCCCACGGACTAGCGGGGGACCGGTACGAGCAGTACTTC. This translates into CASSPSHGLAGDRYEQYF.

The gene calls are TRBV13 and TRBJ1-2; D may be TRBD1 (6 bases). There are 12 residues in the CDR3. The germline V gene encodes CDR1 PRHDT and CDR2 FYEKMQ (reference sequence). Between the trimmed V and J ends, which lost 5 bases and 10 bases, there was a span of 14 bases. The CDR3 DNA is TGTGCCAGCAGCCCAGACAGGCGCGTCTACACCTTC. As protein: CASSPDRRVYTF.

This sequence joins TRBV9 and TRBJ2-1; a weak D match, TRBD2 (6 bases). V shed 1 base and J shed 5 bases, with 13 bases lying between them. Germline V gives CDR1 SGDLS, CDR2 YYNGEE. This CDR3 comprises 15 residues. The CDR3 reads CASSVSFWGDNEQFF. In nucleotides, the CDR3 is TGTGCCAGCAGCGTATCTTTTTGGGGGGACAATGAGCAGTTCTTC.

V gene TRBV24-1 combines with J gene TRBJ2-3; perhaps TRBD2 as D (6 bases). V was clipped by 5 bases and J by 2 bases, with 13 bases between them. This CDR3 has 15 amino acids. Germline CDR1 KGHDR, CDR2 SFDVKD. The CDR3 spells CATSVPSVTTDTQYF. DNA of the CDR3: TGTGCCACCAGTGTGCCTAGCGTTACCACAGATACGCAGTATTTT.

The chain recombines TRBV6-4 with TRBJ2-1; TRBD2 aligns across 7 bases. The ends lost 4 bases at V and 4 bases at J; junction bases unmatched: 7. The germline V gene has CDR1 MRHNA and CDR2 SNTAGT. The CDR3 sequence is 15 residues long. Here the CDR3 reads CASSARTSGYNEQFF. The CDR3 DNA follows: TGTGCCAGCAGTGCCCGGACTAGTGGGTACAATGAGCAGTTCTTC.

Here the CDR3 reads CASSPYGTVGGELFF. For the CDR3, the DNA is TGTGCCAGCAGTCCCTATGGGACAGTTGGAGGGGAGCTGTTTTTT. The chain carries TRBV11-3 and TRBJ2-2; the match to TRBD1 covers 7 bases. Trimming at V came to 6 bases and at J to 8 bases, leaving 12 bases not matched to a gene. This CDR3 comprises 15 residues. In germline, CDR1 is SGHNT, CDR2 YENEEA.

This chain uses TRBV5-1 with TRBJ2-1; 9 nucleotides align to TRBD2. This CDR3 region has 15 residues. Germline trimming cut 0 bases from V and 3 bases from J; bases unmatched to any gene: 1. CDR1 is SGHRS, CDR2 YFSETQ, per germline. The CDR3 DNA is TGCGCCAGCAGCTTGGGCGGGGGGGTCTACAATGAGCAGTTCTTC. Amino acids: CASSLGGGVYNEQFF.

The rearrangement links TRBV6-2 or TRBV6-3 to TRBJ2-5; TRBD2 matches at 8 bases. The CDR3 is 17 residues long. V trimming: 2 bases; J trimming: 6 bases; junction bases outside the gene matches: 14. Looked up from germline, CDR1 is MNHEY and CDR2 is SVGEGT. The CDR3 loop is CASSYPTTGGRVKTQYF. The CDR3 DNA reads TGTGCCAGCAGTTACCCAACGACGGGGGGGCGAGTTAAGACCCAGTACTTC.

The V gene is TRBV5-5, the J gene TRBJ1-2, with D possibly TRBD1 on 5 matching bases. The germline gives CDR1 SGHKS, CDR2 YYEKEE (reference sequence). The CDR3 is 15 amino acids. Trimming removed 1 base at V and 4 bases at J, with 14 bases between. The DNA for the CDR3 is TGTGCCAGCAGCTTGCAGCCAGGGAACTTCTATGGCTACACCTTC. Its translation is CASSLQPGNFYGYTF.

This chain uses TRBV28 with TRBJ1-2, with 10 bases that match TRBD1. Trimming cost V 7 bases and J 5 bases; bases outside gene matches: 10. This CDR3 comprises 15 residues. CDR1 is MDHEN, CDR2 SYDVKM, per germline. The CDR3 DNA is TGTGCCAGCACTTATCAGGCGGGACAGGGGTATGGCTACACCTTC. It is translated as CASTYQAGQGYGYTF.

This chain connects TRBV7-6 to TRBJ2-1, with 13 bases fitting TRBD2. Germline assignment: CDR1 SGHVS and CDR2 FNYEAQ. The length of the CDR3 is 16 residues. V shed 7 bases, J shed 6 bases, and the junction held 9 bases outside the gene matches. The CDR3, as DNA: TGTGCCAGCAACCCAAATGGACTAGCGGGGGCCAATGAGCAGTTCTTC. Its protein is CASNPNGLAGANEQFF.

CDR3 loop: CASSPQDSPGNTIYF. For the CDR3, the DNA is TGCGCCAGCAGCCCACAGGACAGCCCGGGAAACACCATATATTTT. The J gene is TRBJ1-3, the V gene TRBV5-1; D might be TRBD1 (6 bases). The CDR3 has 15 amino acids. Germline V lookup: CDR1 SGHRS, CDR2 YFSETQ. Trimming cost V 4 bases and J 4 bases, with 15 bases left between them.

The chain carries TRBV5-4 and TRBJ2-1, with D maybe TRBD1 (5 bases). Germline loops: CDR1 SGHNT, CDR2 YYREEE (reference sequence). Deletions cut 4 bases from V and 9 bases from J, with 8 bases between. The CDR3 consists of 11 residues. The CDR3 sequence: CASSQDSEQFF. The DNA for the CDR3 is TGTGCCAGCAGCCAAGACAGTGAGCAGTTCTTC. Filled out from reference TRBV5-4 and TRBJ2-1, the complete variable domain reads ETGVTQSPTHLIKTRGQQVTLRCSSQSGHNTVSWYQQALGQGPQFIFQYYREEENGRGNFPPRFSGLQFPNYSSELNVNALELDDSALYLCASSQDSEQFFGPGTRLTVL.

This clone was detected a few times. The chain joins TRBV14 to TRBJ2-7, with unresolved D. Germline assignment: CDR1 SGHDN and CDR2 FVKESK. The V and J ends lost 0 bases and 4 bases respectively, with 7 bases between them. This CDR3 is 13 amino acids long. The CDR3 sequence is CASSQDPKYEQYF. CDR3 in DNA: TGTGCCAGCAGCCAAGATCCAAAATACGAGCAGTACTTC. The full variable domain, its missing parts supplied by reference TRBV14 and TRBJ2-7, is EAGVTQFPSHSVIEKGQTVTLRCDPISGHDNLYWYRRVMGKEIKFLLHFVKESKQDESGMPNNRFLAERTGGTYSTLKVQPAELEDSGVYFCASSQDPKYEQYFGPGTRLTVT.

The rearrangement links TRBV19 to TRBJ2-3, with D perhaps matching TRBD2 (6 bases). V was shortened by 10 bases and J by 0 bases, with 20 bases between the two germline ends. This CDR3 region has 16 residues. The germline V gene has CDR1 LNHDA and CDR2 SQIVND (reference sequence). As DNA, the CDR3 is TGTGCCACCTCCTCTGGGCCGGGGACTAGCACAGATACGCAGTATTTT. Its protein is CATSSGPGTSTDTQYF.